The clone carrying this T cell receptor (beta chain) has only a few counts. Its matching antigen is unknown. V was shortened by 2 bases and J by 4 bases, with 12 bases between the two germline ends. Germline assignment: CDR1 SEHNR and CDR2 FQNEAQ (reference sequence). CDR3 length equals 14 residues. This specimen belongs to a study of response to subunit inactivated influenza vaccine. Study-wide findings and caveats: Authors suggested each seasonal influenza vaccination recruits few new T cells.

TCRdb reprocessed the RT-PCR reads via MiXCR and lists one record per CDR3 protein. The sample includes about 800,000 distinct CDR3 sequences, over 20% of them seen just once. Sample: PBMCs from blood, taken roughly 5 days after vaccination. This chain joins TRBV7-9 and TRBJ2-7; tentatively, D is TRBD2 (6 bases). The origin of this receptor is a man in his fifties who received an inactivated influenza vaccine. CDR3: CASSLPGAEYEQYF. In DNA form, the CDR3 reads TGTGCCAGCAGCTTACCGGGAGCCGAATACGAGCAGTACTTC.